This T cell receptor beta chain was recovered during a study of beta chain features in type 1 diabetes. This clone was picked up a small number of times. Antigen: not known. Researchers reported sorting CD4+ naive, central memory, regulatory and stem cell-like memory cells via CD45RO/CCR7/CD25/CD127/CD95/CD27. Findings and caveats of the study: Junctions at VDJ sites from type 1 diabetes patients had fewer insertions and more deletions. The study found moderately but significantly shorter TCRB CDR3s in all four CD4+ subsets of Type 1 diabetes patients.

Sequencing targeted expressed TCRB transcripts, as all isolated RNA had been reverse transcribed. Generated by immunoSEQ multiplex PCR, the TCRdb table keeps only in-frame clones and is missing some. This sample has about 130,000 clones, with roughly a tenth found just once. The sample was central memory CD4+ T cells from blood. The origin of this receptor is a young man in good health.

The CDR3 sequence is CASSTRLAGETQYF. As DNA, the CDR3 is TGTGCCAGCAGCACCCGACTAGCGGGGGAGACCCAGTACTTC. This chain uses TRBV7-2 with TRBJ2-5, with 11 bases aligning to TRBD2. The length of the CDR3 is 14 residues. With 5 bases clipped from V and 5 bases from J, the junction kept 4 bases outside the gene matches. CDR1 and CDR2 (germline): SGHTA, FQGNSA.